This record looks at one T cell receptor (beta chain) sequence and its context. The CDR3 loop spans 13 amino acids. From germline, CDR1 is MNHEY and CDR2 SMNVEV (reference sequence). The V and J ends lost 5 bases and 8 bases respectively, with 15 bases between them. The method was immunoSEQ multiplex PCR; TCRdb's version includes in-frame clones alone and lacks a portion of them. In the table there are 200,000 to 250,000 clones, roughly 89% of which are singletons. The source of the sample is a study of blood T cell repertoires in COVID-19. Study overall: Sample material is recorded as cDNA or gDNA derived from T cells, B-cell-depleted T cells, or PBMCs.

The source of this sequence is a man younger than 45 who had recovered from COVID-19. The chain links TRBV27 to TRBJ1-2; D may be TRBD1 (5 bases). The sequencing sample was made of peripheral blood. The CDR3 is CASSPRGGGGYTF. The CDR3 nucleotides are TGTGCCAGCAGTCCTAGGGGCGGAGGGGGCTACACCTTC.